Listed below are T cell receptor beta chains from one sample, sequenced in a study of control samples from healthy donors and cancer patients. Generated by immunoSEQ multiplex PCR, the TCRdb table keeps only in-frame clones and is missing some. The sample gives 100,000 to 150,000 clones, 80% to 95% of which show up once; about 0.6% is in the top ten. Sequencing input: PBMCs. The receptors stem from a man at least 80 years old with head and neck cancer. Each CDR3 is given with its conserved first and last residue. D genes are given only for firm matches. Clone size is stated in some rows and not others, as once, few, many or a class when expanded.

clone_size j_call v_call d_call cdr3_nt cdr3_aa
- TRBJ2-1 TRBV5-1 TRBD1 TGCGCCAGCAGCTTGGGACAGGGTTCCTACAATGAGCAGTTCTTC CASSLGQGSYNEQFF
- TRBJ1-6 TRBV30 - TGTGCCTGGGCCCCGGGGCAGGTCTCCTATAATTCACCCCTCCACTTT CAWAPGQVSYNSPLHF
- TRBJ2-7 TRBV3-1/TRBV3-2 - TGTGCCAGCAGCCAAGGATCGGGATCCCCCTACGAGCAGTACTTC CASSQGSGSPYEQYF
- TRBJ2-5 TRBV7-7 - TGTGCCAGCAGCTTGGGACGGCAAGAGACCCAGTACTTC CASSLGRQETQYF
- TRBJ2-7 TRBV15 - TGTGCCACCAGCAGTGGGGGGGCCGCGTCCTACGAGCAGTACTTC CATSSGGAASYEQYF
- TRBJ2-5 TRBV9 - TGTGCCAGCAGCCTAAATTCGGGAGAGACCCAGTACTTC CASSLNSGETQYF
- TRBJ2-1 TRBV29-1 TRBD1 TGCAGCGCGGCCGGGACAGGGGGCGGACTAGCTAATTTCGATGAGCAGTTCTTC CSAAGTGGGLANFDEQFF
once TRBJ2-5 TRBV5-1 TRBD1 TGCGCCAGCAGCCGCAACAGGGGGCGCGGGCAAGAGACCCAGTACTTC CASSRNRGRGQETQYF
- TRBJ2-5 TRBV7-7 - TGTGCCAGCAGCCAACTAGCCCAAGAGACCCAGTACTTC CASSQLAQETQYF
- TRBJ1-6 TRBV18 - TGTGCCAGCTCACCTCCGGGACTGAGATATAATTCACCCCTCCACTTT CASSPPGLRYNSPLHF
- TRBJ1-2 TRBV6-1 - TGTGCCAGCAGTGAATGGCTGGTATCTAACTATGGCTACACCTTC CASSEWLVSNYGYTF
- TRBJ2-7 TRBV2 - TGTGCCGGCCTGGACGGCTCCTACGAGCAGTACTTC CAGLDGSYEQYF
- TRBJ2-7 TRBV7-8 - TGTGCCAGCAGCTTGAGGCAGGGTAATTCCTACGAGCAGTACTTC CASSLRQGNSYEQYF
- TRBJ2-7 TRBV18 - TGTGCCAGCTCACCCTCCTCTCCGAATGGGGGGGAGCAGTACTTC CASSPSSPNGGEQYF
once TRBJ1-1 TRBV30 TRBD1 TGTGCCTGGGACAGGGGCCTGAACACTGAAGCTTTCTTT CAWDRGLNTEAFF
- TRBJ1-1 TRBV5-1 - TGCGCCAGCAGCTTGGCCGGCCTGGGGAGAATGAACACTGAAGCTTTCTTT CASSLAGLGRMNTEAFF
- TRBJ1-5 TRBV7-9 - TGTGCCAGCGCGGGACTCCCTCTTGACTTGGGGCCCCAGCATTTT CASAGLPLDLGPQHF
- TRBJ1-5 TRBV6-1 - TGTGCCAGCAGTGAACAGGGAACTCAGCCCCAGCATTTT CASSEQGTQPQHF
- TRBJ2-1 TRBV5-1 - TGCGCCAGCAACCTGGCCCCACCGGACGGGGGCACTGAGCAGTTCTTC CASNLAPPDGGTEQFF
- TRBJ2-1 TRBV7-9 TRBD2 TGTGCCAGCAGCATACCGGGACTAGCGGGCCTCAATGAGCAGTTCTTC CASSIPGLAGLNEQFF
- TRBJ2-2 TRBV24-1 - TGTGCCACCAGTGATTTAGGGGGGGAGCTGTTTTTT CATSDLGGELFF
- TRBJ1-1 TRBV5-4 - TGTGCCAGCAGCTTGAAGGTAGGCGGGGCTGAAGCTTTCTTT CASSLKVGGAEAFF
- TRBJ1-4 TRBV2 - TGTGCCAGCAGAGTACAAGGGCTGGGTGAAAAACTGTTTTTT CASRVQGLGEKLFF
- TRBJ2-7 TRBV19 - TGTGCCAGTAGTATTTTTCAGGGGGGGTACGAGCAGTACTTC CASSIFQGGYEQYF
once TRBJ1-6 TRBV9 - TGTGCCAGCAGCGAAAGAGGTGGCGGCTATTCACCCCTCCACTTT CASSERGGGYSPLHF
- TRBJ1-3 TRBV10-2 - TGCGCCAGCAGTGCAGGGATTGGAAACACCATATATTTT CASSAGIGNTIYF
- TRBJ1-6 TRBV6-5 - TGTGCCAGCGGACCGGGCAGCTCCTATAATTCACCCCTCCACTTT CASGPGSSYNSPLHF
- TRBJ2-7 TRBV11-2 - TGTGCCAGCAGCCTGTTGATTGGACAGCTGTACGAGCAGTACTTC CASSLLIGQLYEQYF
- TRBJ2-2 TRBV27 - TGTGCCAGCAGTTTATTAGGCCACACCGGGGAGCTGTTTTTT CASSLLGHTGELFF
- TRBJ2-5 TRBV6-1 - TGTGCCAGCAGTGATGGGTCCCGATGGGGGGGCGCATCGGAGACCCAGTACTTC CASSDGSRWGGASETQYF
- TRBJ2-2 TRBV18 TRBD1 TGTGCCAGCTCACTACAGGGGGCGTCCGGGGAGCTGTTTTTT CASSLQGASGELFF
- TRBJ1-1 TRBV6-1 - TGTGCCAGCAGTGAACGAGGGGCCACTGAAGCTTTCTTT CASSERGATEAFF
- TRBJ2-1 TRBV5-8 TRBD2 TGTGCCAGCAGCTTGGGTACTAGCGGGTACAATGAGCAGTTCTTC CASSLGTSGYNEQFF
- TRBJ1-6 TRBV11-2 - TGTGCCAGCAGCTTAGGCTCTCCCGGAGTTGTGGGATTAAGTTCACCCCTCCACTTT CASSLGSPGVVGLSSPLHF
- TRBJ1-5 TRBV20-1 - TGCAGTGCTAGTGGGACCGAGGCGCCCCAGCATTTT CSASGTEAPQHF
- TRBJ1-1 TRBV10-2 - TGCGCCAGCAGGGTGAACACTGAAGCTTTCTTT CASRVNTEAFF
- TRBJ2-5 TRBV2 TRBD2 TGTGCCAGCAGTGAAATCAGAGCGGGGGGGCGAGAGACCCAGTACTTC CASSEIRAGGRETQYF
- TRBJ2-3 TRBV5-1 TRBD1 TGCGCCAGCAGCGCGGGACAGGGGAGCCCAGATACGCAGTATTTT CASSAGQGSPDTQYF
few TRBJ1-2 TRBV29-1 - TGCAGCGGTGGGACGGGCTATGGCTACACCTTC CSGGTGYGYTF
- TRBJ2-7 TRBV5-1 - TGCGCCAGCAGCTTAGAGAGCTCCTACGAGCAGTACTTC CASSLESSYEQYF
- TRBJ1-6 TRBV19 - TGTGCCAGTAGTATCAGAGGGACTCTCCACTTT CASSIRGTLHF
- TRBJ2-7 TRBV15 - TGTGCCACCAGCAGAGAACAGGGCTCCTACGAGCAGTACTTC CATSREQGSYEQYF
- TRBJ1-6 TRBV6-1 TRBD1 TGTGCCAGCAGTGAATGGGACAGTAATTCACCCCTCCACTTT CASSEWDSNSPLHF
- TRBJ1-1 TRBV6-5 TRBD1 TGTGCCAGCAGCCCATGGACAGGGGGCACTGAAGCTTTCTTT CASSPWTGGTEAFF
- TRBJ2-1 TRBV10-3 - TGTGCCATCAGCCGGTGGCGACTTAACGATGAGCAGTTCTTC CAISRWRLNDEQFF
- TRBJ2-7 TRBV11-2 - TGTGCCAGCAGCTTATTGGGCGAGCAGTACTTC CASSLLGEQYF
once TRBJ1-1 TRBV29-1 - TGCAGCGTTGCCCCCCTCGGGTTTGAGAACACTGAAGCTTTCTTT CSVAPLGFENTEAFF
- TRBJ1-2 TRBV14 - TGTGCCAGCAGCCAAGACGGGCAGGGTTTGAATGGCTACACCTTC CASSQDGQGLNGYTF
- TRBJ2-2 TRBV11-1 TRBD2 TGTGCCAGCAGCTTCCGGACTAGCCCCGCGGGGGAGCTGTTTTTT CASSFRTSPAGELFF
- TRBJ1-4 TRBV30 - TGTGCCTGGAGTGTGAGGCGGTTGGTTACTAATGAAAAACTGTTTTTT CAWSVRRLVTNEKLFF
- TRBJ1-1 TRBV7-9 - TGTGCCAGCAGCTTAACCGGGGGTACTGAAGCTTTCTTT CASSLTGGTEAFF
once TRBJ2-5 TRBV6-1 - TGTGCCAGCAGTGATCTCGGTGTGACCCAGTACTTC CASSDLGVTQYF
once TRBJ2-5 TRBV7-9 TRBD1 TGTGCCAGCAGCGAGCCCAGGGGGCTCCAAGAGACCCAGTACTTC CASSEPRGLQETQYF
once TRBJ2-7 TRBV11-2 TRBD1 TGTGCCAGCAGCGTCGACAGGGATGCCCCCTACGAGCAGTACTTC CASSVDRDAPYEQYF
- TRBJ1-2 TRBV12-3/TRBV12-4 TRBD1 TGTGCCAGCAGCCCGGGACAGTATGGCTACACCTTC CASSPGQYGYTF
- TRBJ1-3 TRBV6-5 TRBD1 TGTGCCAGCAGTCCGGGACAGGGGCCAGGAAACACCATATATTTT CASSPGQGPGNTIYF
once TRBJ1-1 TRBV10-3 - TGTGCCATCAGTGTTAGGACGAACACTGAAGCTTTCTTT CAISVRTNTEAFF
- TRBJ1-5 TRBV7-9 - TGTGCCAGCAGCTCCTCGGGGGGCAATCAGCCCCAGCATTTT CASSSSGGNQPQHF
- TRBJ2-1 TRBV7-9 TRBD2 TGTGCCAGCAGCTTAGCTTGGCGGGGGGCGACCAATGAGCAGTTCTTC CASSLAWRGATNEQFF